The clone carrying this TCR beta chain appeared once. V was cut by 5 bases and J by 5 bases, with 18 bases left in between. Germline V gives CDR1 SGHVS, CDR2 FNYEAQ. The CDR3 loop spans 15 amino acids. The table came from immunoSEQ multiplex PCR; TCRdb's copy has only in-frame clones and leaves some out. The table records roughly 250,000 clones, roughly nine tenths of them present only once. The sample originates from a study of blood T cell repertoires in COVID-19. The sequence was obtained from a woman aged 25 to 45 with COVID-19, enrolled during active disease. V gene TRBV7-6 combines with J gene TRBJ2-5; a possible D gene is TRBD2 (6 bases). Sequenced material: peripheral blood. CDR3 amino acids: CASSMTRSPWETQYF. CDR3 in DNA: TGTGCCAGCAGCATGACTAGAAGCCCTTGGGAGACCCAGTACTTC. Looking up the rest from reference TRBV7-6 and TRBJ2-5 gives the full variable domain: GAGVSQSPRYKVTKRGQDVALRCDPISGHVSLYWYRQALGQGPEFLTYFNYEAQQDKSGLPNDRFSAERPEGSISTLTIQRTEQRDSAMYRCASSMTRSPWETQYFGPGTRLLVL.